A single sample gave rise to the 2 T cell receptor beta chains below, sequenced in a study of blood T cell repertoires in COVID-19. Clones were sequenced by immunoSEQ multiplex PCR, and TCRdb holds only the in-frame ones, with some missing. Of 200,000 to 300,000 clones in the sample, 86% were seen once. Sequenced sample: PBMCs or T cells enriched from blood (not recorded which). These receptor sequences come from a woman younger than 30 who had recovered from COVID-19.

The DNA for the CDR3 is TGCGCCAGCAGCTCCTACTCTGGGACAGACTATGGAAACACCATATATTTT. Translated: CASSSYSGTDYGNTIYF. V gene TRBV5-1 combines with J gene TRBJ1-3; TRBD1 matches at 7 bases. Germline CDR1 is SGHRS and CDR2 is YFSETQ. V lost 3 bases and J lost 3; bases outside the gene matches: 12. CDR3 length: 17 amino acids.

This rearrangement joins TRBV7-2 to TRBJ1-6, with 7 bases matching TRBD1. This CDR3 comprises 15 residues. Germline V gene sequence: CDR1 SGHTA, CDR2 FQGNSA. V lost 6 bases, J lost 5 bases, and 7 bases stayed unmatched. In DNA, the CDR3 is TGTGCCAGCAGTTCCTGGACAGGAGATAATTCACCCCTCCACTTT. Its protein product is CASSSWTGDNSPLHF.